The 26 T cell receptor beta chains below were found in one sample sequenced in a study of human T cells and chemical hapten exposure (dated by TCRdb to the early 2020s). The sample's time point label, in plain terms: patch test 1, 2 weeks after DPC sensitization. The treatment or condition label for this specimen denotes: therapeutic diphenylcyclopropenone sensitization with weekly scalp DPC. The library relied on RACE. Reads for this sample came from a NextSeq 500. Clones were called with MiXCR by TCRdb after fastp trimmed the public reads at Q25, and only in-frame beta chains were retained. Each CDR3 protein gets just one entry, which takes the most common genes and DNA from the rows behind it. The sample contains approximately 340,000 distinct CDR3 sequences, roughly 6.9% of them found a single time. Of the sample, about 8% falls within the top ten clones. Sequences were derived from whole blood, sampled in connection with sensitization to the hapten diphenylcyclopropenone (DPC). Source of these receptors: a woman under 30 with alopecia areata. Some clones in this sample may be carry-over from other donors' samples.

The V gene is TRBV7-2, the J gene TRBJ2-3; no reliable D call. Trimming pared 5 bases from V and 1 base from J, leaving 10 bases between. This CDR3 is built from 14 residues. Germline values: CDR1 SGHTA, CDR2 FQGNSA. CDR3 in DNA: TGTGCCAGCAGCGGGCGGATCCGCACAGATACGCAGTATTTT. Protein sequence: CASSGRIRTDTQYF. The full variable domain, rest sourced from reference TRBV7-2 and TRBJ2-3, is GAGVSQSPSNKVTEKGKDVELRCDPISGHTALYWYRQSLGQGLEFLIYFQGNSAPDKSGLPSDRFSAERTGGSVSTLTIQRTQQEDSAVYLCASSGRIRTDTQYFGPGTRLTVL.

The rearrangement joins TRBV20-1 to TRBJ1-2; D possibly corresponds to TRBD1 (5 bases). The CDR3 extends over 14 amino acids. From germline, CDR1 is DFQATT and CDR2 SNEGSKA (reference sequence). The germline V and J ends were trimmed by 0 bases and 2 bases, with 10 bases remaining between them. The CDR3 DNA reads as TGCAGTGCTAGAGAACCCGGGACGAACTATGGCTACACCTTC. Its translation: CSAREPGTNYGYTF.

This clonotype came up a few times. The CDR3 nucleotides read TGTGCCACCCACAGGGGCATCTTAGGGGGCGAGCAGTACTTC. Translated, it gives CATHRGILGGEQYF. This chain links TRBV15 with TRBJ2-7; 7 positions agree with TRBD1. The CDR3 contains 14 residues. Per the germline V gene, CDR1 is LNHNV and CDR2 is YYDKDF (reference sequence). J gave up 6 bases and V 8 bases, and 13 bases lay outside the gene matches.

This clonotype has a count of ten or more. The CDR3 region is CATSRDGGLSNSPLHF. In DNA, the CDR3 is TGTGCCACCAGCAGAGATGGGGGACTTTCTAATTCACCCCTCCACTTT. The chain carries TRBV15 and TRBJ1-6; possible D gene TRBD1, 5 bases. The germline V and J ends were trimmed by 0 bases and 6 bases, with 12 bases remaining between them. Per the germline V gene, CDR1 is LNHNV and CDR2 is YYDKDF (reference sequence). This CDR3 region has 16 residues.

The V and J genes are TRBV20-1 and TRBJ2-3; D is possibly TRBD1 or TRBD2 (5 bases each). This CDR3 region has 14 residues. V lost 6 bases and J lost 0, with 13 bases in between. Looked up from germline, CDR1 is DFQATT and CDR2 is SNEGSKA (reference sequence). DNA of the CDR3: TGCAGTGCGCGGGCCAGGGCTAGCACAGATACGCAGTATTTT. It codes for CSARARASTDTQYF.

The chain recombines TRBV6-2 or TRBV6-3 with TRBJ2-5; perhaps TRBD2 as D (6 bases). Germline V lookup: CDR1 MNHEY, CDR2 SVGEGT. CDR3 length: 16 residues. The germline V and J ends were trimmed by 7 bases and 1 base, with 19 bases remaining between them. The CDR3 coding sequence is TGTGCCAGCAAAACGACCGGCGGGGCCCTCCAAGAGACCCAGTACTTC. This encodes CASKTTGGALQETQYF.

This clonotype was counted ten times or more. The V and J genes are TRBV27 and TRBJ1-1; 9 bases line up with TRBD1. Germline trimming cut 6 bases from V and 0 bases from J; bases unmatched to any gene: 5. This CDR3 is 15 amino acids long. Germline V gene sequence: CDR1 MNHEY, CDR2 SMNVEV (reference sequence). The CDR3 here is CASRQTGGMNTEAFF. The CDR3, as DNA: TGTGCCAGCAGACAGACAGGGGGGATGAACACTGAAGCTTTCTTT.

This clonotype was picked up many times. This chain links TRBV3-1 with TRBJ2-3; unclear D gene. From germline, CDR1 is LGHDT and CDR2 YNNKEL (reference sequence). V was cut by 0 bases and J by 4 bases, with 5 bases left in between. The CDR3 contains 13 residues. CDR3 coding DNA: TGTGCCAGCAGCCAAGATCCCGCAGATACGCAGTATTTT. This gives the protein CASSQDPADTQYF.

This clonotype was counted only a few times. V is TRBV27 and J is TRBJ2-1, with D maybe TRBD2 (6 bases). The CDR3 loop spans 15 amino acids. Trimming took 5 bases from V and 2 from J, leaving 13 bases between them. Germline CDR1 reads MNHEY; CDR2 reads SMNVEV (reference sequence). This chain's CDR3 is CASSAPGTPYNEQFF. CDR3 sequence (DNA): TGTGCCAGCAGTGCCCCCGGGACTCCCTACAATGAGCAGTTCTTC.

The CDR3 loop reads CASSGRVPPGEQYF. The CDR3 DNA reads TGCGCCAGCAGCGGAAGGGTCCCCCCGGGGGAGCAGTACTTC. The chain recombines TRBV4-3 with TRBJ2-7; D is possibly TRBD2 (5 bases). The CDR3 extends over 14 amino acids. The germline V gene encodes CDR1 LGHNA and CDR2 YSLEER. The ends were cut back, 5 bases at V and 7 bases at J, with 18 bases in the middle.

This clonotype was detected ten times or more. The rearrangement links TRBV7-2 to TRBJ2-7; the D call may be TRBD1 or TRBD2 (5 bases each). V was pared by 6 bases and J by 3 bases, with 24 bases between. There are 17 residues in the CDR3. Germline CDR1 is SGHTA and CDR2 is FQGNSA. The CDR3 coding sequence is TGTGCCAGCAGTTCCCTGGGGGTGCCCGACTCCCACTACGAGCAGTACTTC. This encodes CASSSLGVPDSHYEQYF.

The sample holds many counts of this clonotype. As DNA, the CDR3 is TGTGCCAGCAGCTTAAGCAGGACAGCTGTGTACAATGAGCAGTTCTTC. Protein product: CASSLSRTAVYNEQFF. V usage is TRBV7-2 and J usage is TRBJ2-1; D is possibly TRBD1 (6 bases). Germline V gene data show CDR1 as SGHTA and CDR2 as FQGNSA. There are 16 residues in the CDR3. The ends were cut back, 2 bases at V and 4 bases at J, with 15 bases in the middle.

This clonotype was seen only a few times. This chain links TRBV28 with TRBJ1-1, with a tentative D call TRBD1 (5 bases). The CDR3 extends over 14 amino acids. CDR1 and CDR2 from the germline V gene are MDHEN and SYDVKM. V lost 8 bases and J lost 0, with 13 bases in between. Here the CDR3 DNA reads TGTGCCAGCGGGGGTCCCGGGATGAACACTGAAGCTTTCTTT. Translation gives CASGGPGMNTEAFF.

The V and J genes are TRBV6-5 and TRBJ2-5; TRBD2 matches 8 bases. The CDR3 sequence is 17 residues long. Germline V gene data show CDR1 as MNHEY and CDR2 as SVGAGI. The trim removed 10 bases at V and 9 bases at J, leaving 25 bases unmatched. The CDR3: CATQTPYGGGSQGAQYF. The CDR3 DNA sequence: TGTGCCACCCAAACTCCTTATGGCGGGGGGTCCCAAGGTGCCCAGTACTTC.

This CDR3 reads CSARDQGLAGRTDTQYF. The DNA of the CDR3 is TGCAGTGCTAGAGATCAAGGACTAGCGGGGCGAACAGATACGCAGTATTTT. The V and J genes are TRBV20-1 and TRBJ2-3, with TRBD2 identical over 12 bases. V was pared by 0 bases and J by 3 bases, with 7 bases of the junction left unmatched. The CDR3 extends over 17 amino acids. Germline CDR1 and CDR2: DFQATT and SNEGSKA (reference sequence).

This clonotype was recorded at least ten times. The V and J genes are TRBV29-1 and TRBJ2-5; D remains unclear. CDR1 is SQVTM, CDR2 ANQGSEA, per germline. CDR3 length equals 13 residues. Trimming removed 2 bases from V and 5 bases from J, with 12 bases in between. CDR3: CSVESQPAETQYF. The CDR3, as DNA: TGCAGCGTTGAAAGTCAGCCCGCGGAGACCCAGTACTTC.

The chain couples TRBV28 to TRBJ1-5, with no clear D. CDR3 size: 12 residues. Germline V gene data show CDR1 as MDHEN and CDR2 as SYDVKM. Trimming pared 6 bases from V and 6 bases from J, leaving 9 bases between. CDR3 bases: TGTGCCAGCAGATCGACGATTCAGCCCCAGCATTTT. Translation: CASRSTIQPQHF.

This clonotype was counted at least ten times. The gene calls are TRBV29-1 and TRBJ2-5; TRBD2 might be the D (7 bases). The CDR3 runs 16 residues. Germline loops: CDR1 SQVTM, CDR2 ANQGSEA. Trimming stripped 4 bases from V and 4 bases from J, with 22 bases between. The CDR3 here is CSVASLTGRVAETQYF. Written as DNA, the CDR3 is TGCAGCGTTGCAAGTTTAACAGGGAGGGTCGCAGAGACCCAGTACTTC.

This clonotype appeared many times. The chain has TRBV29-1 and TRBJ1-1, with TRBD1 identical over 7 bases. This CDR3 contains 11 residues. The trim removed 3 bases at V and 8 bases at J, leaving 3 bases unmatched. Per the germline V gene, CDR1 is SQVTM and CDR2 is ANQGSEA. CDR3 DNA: TGCAGCGTTGACACAGGGGTAGAAGCTTTCTTT. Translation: CSVDTGVEAFF.

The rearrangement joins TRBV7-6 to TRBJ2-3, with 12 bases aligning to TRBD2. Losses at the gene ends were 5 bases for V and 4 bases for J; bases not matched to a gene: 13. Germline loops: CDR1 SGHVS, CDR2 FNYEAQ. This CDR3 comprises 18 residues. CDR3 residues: CASSLNPNLAGGPDTQYF. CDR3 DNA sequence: TGTGCCAGCAGCCTAAACCCCAATCTAGCGGGGGGGCCAGATACGCAGTATTTT.

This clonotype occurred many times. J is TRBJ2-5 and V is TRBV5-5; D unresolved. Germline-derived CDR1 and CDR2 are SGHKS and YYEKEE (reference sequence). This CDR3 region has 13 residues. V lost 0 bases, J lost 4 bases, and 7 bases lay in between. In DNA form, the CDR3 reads TGTGCCAGCAGCTTGGTAGAAACAGAGACCCAGTACTTC. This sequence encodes CASSLVETETQYF.

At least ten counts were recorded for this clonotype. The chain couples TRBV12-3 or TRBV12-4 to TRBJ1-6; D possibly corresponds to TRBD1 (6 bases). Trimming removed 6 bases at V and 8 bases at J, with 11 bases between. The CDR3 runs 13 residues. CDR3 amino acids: CASREQGDSPLHF. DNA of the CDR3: TGTGCCAGCAGGGAACAGGGAGATTCACCCCTCCACTTT.

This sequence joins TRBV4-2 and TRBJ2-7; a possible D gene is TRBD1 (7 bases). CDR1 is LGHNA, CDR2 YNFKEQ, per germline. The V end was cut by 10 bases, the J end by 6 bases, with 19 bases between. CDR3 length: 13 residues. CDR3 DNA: TGTGCCACAACCGTACAGGGGACTGGCGAGCAGTACTTC. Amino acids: CATTVQGTGEQYF.

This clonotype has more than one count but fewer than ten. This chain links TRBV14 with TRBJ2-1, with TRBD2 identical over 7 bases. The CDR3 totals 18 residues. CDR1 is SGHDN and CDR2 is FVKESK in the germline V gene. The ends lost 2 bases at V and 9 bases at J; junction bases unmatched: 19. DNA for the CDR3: TGTGCCAGCAGCCAATACCCTACGAACGGGGGGATCCTGGGTGAGCAGTTCTTC. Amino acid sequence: CASSQYPTNGGILGEQFF.

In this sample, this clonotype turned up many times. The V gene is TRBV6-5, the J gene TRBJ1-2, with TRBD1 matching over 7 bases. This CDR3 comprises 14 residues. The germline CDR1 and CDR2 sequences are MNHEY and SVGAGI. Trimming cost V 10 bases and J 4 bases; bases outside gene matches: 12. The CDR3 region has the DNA TGTGCCACTCAGGGGGGGGCGCCCACCTATGGCTACACCTTC. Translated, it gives CATQGGAPTYGYTF.

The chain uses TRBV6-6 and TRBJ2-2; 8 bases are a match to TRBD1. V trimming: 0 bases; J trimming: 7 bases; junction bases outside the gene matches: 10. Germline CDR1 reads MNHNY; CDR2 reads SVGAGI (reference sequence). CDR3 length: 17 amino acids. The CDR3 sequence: CASSYSWSGQGDGELFF. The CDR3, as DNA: TGTGCCAGCAGTTACTCATGGAGTGGACAGGGAGACGGGGAGCTGTTTTTT.